The present entry profiles one T cell receptor beta chain with its context. Its cognate antigen has yet to be identified. Per-base qualities were not stored, and no clone one base away is much larger. The library was produced with 5' RACE. The sequencer listed for this sample is Illumina HiSeq 2000. A universal primer binding site was introduced by template switching, and a unique molecular identifier was present in the final cDNA, enabling accurate counting of TCR cDNA molecules. First-strand cDNA for TCR alpha and beta chains was synthesized from specific primers in the conserved constant-segment region. To control for contamination, every cDNA library was double barcoded, receiving both a SMART-Mk sample barcode and Illumina barcodes. Two successive PCR steps introduced TruSeq adapter sequences along with Illumina sample barcodes. The TCR alpha and beta cDNA libraries were sequenced on the Illumina HiSeq platform using custom primers. Under the source paper's analysis protocol: Unique molecular identifiers were extracted from raw reads with MiGEC, and CDR3 positions were determined with MiXCR. For each individual, recombination models were inferred using an EM algorithm with the repgenHMM and IGoR tools. Shared clonotype analysis was performed with the tcR package in R, normalizing sharing by the product of cloneset sizes. Out-of-frame nonproductive sequences were analyzed to study raw recombination free of thymic and clonal selection effects. Using fastp trimming at Q25 and MiXCR clonotype assembly, TCRdb reanalyzed the public sequencing data and kept in-frame beta chains. All rows with the same CDR3 protein become a single entry with the most common DNA and genes. TCRdb assigned the V and J calls; the authors' analysis was not used. This sample has 500,000 or so distinct CDR3 sequences in its table, and 13% to 15% of those were observed once. The ten biggest clones cover roughly 0.5% of the sample.

V is shortened by 3 bases, J by 5 bases, and the region joining them spans 17 bases. The CDR3, cysteine through phenylalanine, is 15 amino acids long. The retained sequence is limited to the CDR3, 45 bases, with the frame set at the first base. For CDR1 and CDR2, the germline V gene (reference sequence) lists LGHDT and YNNKEL. These data are taken from a study of identical twins (dated by TCRdb to 2016 to 2017). Turning to the overall study: To test whether fetal clonotypes persist, the study used deep sequencing on TCR alpha and beta repertoires from monozygotic twins, unrelated adults of various ages, and cord blood. Replicate twin experiments were performed at different times using different library preparation protocols to rule out contamination.

Results and caveats for the whole study, not just this receptor: Recombination models systematically underestimated out-of-frame TCR alpha sharing in monozygotic twins but agreed with sharing between unrelated individuals. Fewer insertions were carried by abundant cord blood beta clonotypes, a similar but weaker trend appeared in young adult naive repertoires, and no such trend appeared in memory repertoires. A weaker excess of twin sharing was found in beta out-of-frame sequences because the signal-to-noise ratio was lowered by fewer shared sequences. Zero-insertion analyses could be partly confounded by invariant T cells such as MAIT and iNKT, though diverse VJ usage argued against such confounding for most clonotypes. Compared with coincidental sharing between unrelated individuals, out-of-frame TCR alpha sequences shared between twins had an excess of sequences with low generation probability. Because the same donors could not be followed over many years, conclusions were based on cross-sectional statistical analysis.

Only healthy Caucasian donors were included. The twin cohort consisted of three pairs of female monozygotic twins, all aged roughly 18 to 29 years. Positive isolation kits from Invitrogen were used to isolate CD4+ and CD8+ T cell populations. The data also belong to a second study, concerning yellow fever vaccine responses in identical twins. The second paper states: According to the authors, the vaccine-induced T cell response in identical twins seemed to be partly convergent and partly specific to each individual. In the study, vaccine-responding T cell clones were precisely tracked in identical twins.

The chain is encoded by TRBV3-1 joined to TRBJ2-7; the D gene identity is not certain. The clonotype was recovered from a woman aged 18-29 years in good health. The specimen sequenced was CD4+ T cells sorted from blood. The CDR3 here reads CASSHGISKENEQYF. The DNA sequence is given as TGTGCCAGCAGCCATGGAATTAGCAAGGAAAACGAGCAGTACTTC.